These T cell receptor beta chains were read from a single sample in a study of OX40 agonist ivuxolimab in advanced cancers. Sequencing used immunoSEQ multiplex PCR; TCRdb keeps in-frame clones, though not all of them. The sample lists about 79,000 clones; 70% to 90% were seen once. This specimen consisted of CD4+ or CD8+ T cells sorted from blood, obtained in a trial of the OX40 agonist ivuxolimab. These receptors came from an adult with an advanced solid tumor such as melanoma, head and neck, liver or kidney cancer. Each CDR3 is given with its conserved first and last residue.

j_call v_call cdr3_aa
TRBJ2-7 TRBV27 CASSLSIWGRGYEQYF
TRBJ2-1 TRBV15 CATTLDRGSSYNEQFF
TRBJ2-7 TRBV6-5 CASNRQGAYEQYF
TRBJ2-2 TRBV19 CASRASMNTGELFF
TRBJ2-5 TRBV11-3 CASSLGEYETQYF
TRBJ1-3 TRBV6-6 CASSSTGGGNTIYF
TRBJ2-3 TRBV30 CAWNLQDSTDTQYF
TRBJ2-7 TRBV5-6 CASSYRDRVYEQYF
TRBJ2-2 TRBV10-1 CASSETLLDRELFF
TRBJ2-1 TRBV4-1 CASSQLTSGHNEQFF
TRBJ2-1 TRBV7-9 CASSLLAGAYNEQFF
TRBJ2-7 TRBV7-2 CASSVGGSYEQYF
TRBJ2-1 TRBV27 CASSGGSNNEQFF
TRBJ1-1 TRBV11-1 CASEEYRGIEAFF
TRBJ2-2 TRBV9 CASSESGELFF
TRBJ2-7 TRBV21-1 CASSKDPDPLGEQYF
TRBJ2-2 TRBV29-1 CSPSPGKGFTGELFF
TRBJ2-3 TRBV21-1 CASSKVAGGHTDTQYF
TRBJ2-1 TRBV10-3 CAASGQGYNEQFF
. TRBV7-8 CASTMTSYEQYF
TRBJ2-5 TRBV2 CASRMTGGQETQYF
TRBJ2-1 TRBV6-5 CASSAGNEQFF
TRBJ2-6 TRBV4-1 CASSQEGLAGGLVSSGANVLTF
TRBJ2-1 TRBV6-1 CASSEPEGGLNEQFF
TRBJ2-7 TRBV11-2 CASSPRGGPSYEQYF
TRBJ2-2 TRBV28 CASSSASKGRTGELFF
TRBJ1-5 TRBV5-1 CASSLEGGSNQPQHF
TRBJ2-7 TRBV27 CASSLYSPDKIYEQYF
TRBJ2-1 TRBV11-2 CASSSGGLAGVNEQFF
TRBJ1-5 TRBV28 CASSWTGGHQPQHF
TRBJ1-6 TRBV28 CASRTGGSPLHF
TRBJ1-2 TRBV27 CASSGRRSGYTF
. TRBV21-1 CASRLSRKAGGTDYEQYF
TRBJ2-1 TRBV7-2 CASSFRGTGIGGYNEQFF
TRBJ2-3 TRBV9 CASSVEPPPGPVGTDTQYF
TRBJ2-5 TRBV28 CASSLLWAAEEETQYF
TRBJ2-1 TRBV19 CASSLAGGRNEQFF
TRBJ2-5 TRBV7-2 CASSLVIGGEETQYF
TRBJ2-7 TRBV30 CAWSVDRNEQYF
TRBJ2-1 TRBV2 CASSSPGQGYNEQFF
TRBJ2-7 TRBV7-2 CASSLGVGLRGEQYF
TRBJ2-5 TRBV5-1 CASSLLPGRGSGETQYF
TRBJ1-5 TRBV7-8 CASSIGLGGDQPQHF
TRBJ2-3 TRBV9 CASSVEVAGAPDTQYF
TRBJ1-5 TRBV7-2 CASSLTGRGYQPQHF
. TRBV21-1 CASKRRTEYYEQYF
TRBJ2-7 TRBV19 CASSPGLAVYEQYF
TRBJ1-6 TRBV11-2 CASSFGQNSPLHF
TRBJ2-7 TRBV9 CASSVGTSTYEQYF
TRBJ2-2 TRBV6-4 CASSKGQGAVGELFF
TRBJ1-2 TRBV7-2 CASSLIQVGGYTF
TRBJ2-1 TRBV10-3 CAISDPSLAGGSSYNEQFF
TRBJ2-5 TRBV5-4 CASSGPGAETQYF
TRBJ1-5 TRBV28 CASSTQGRDNQPQHF